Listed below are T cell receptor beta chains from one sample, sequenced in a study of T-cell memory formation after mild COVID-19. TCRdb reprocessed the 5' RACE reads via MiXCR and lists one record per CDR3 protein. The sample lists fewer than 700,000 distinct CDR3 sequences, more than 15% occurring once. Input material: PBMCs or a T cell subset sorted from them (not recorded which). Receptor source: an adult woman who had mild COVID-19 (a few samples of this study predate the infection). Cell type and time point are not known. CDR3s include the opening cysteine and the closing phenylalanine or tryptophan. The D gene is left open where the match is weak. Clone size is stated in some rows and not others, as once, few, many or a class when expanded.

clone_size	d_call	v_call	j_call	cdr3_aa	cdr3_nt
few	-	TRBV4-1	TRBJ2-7	CASSQVQSLSYEQYF	TGCGCCAGCAGCCAAGTACAGAGCTTGTCCTACGAGCAGTACTTC
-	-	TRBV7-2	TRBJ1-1	CASSLDLIRTEAFF	TGTGCCAGCAGCCTTGACCTAATACGGACTGAAGCTTTCTTT
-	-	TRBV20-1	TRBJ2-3	CSADTGSSTDTQYF	TGCAGTGCCGATACAGGGTCCAGCACAGATACGCAGTATTTT
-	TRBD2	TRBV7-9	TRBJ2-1	CASSDGRNEQFF	TGTGCCAGCAGCGACGGGAGGAATGAGCAGTTCTTC
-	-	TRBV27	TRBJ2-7	CASSSQVYHEQYF	TGTGCCAGCAGTTCTCAAGTCTACCACGAGCAGTACTTC
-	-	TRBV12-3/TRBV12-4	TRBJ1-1	CASSGRLNTEAFF	TGTGCCAGTTCCGGGAGACTTAACACTGAAGCTTTCTTT
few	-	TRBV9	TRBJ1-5	CASSVDAFPRQPQHF	TGTGCCAGCAGCGTAGACGCTTTTCCTAGGCAGCCCCAGCATTTT
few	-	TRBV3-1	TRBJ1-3	CASSQVIQSSGNTIYF	TGTGCCAGCAGCCAAGTTATCCAGAGCTCTGGAAACACCATATATTTT
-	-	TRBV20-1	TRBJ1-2	CSARAELTARGGYTF	TGCAGTGCTAGAGCTGAATTGACAGCCCGAGGGGGCTACACCTTC
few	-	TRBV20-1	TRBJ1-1	CSARVPGWVGEAFF	TGCAGTGCTAGAGTACCCGGCTGGGTCGGGGAAGCTTTCTTT
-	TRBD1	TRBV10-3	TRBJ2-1	CAIRGTGDNEQFF	TGTGCCATCAGAGGGACAGGGGACAATGAGCAGTTCTTC
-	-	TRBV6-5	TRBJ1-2	CASSYSADNYGYTF	TGTGCCAGCAGTTACTCAGCGGACAACTATGGCTACACCTTC
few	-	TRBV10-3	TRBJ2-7	CAISGGGGEQYF	TGTGCCATCAGTGGAGGGGGAGGCGAGCAGTACTTC
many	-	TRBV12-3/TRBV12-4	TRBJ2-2	CATPAGVSNTGELFF	TGTGCCACCCCTGCTGGGGTATCGAACACCGGGGAGCTGTTTTTT
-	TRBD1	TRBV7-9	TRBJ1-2	CASSFTGQGDGYTF	TGTGCCAGCAGCTTCACGGGACAGGGGGATGGCTACACCTTC
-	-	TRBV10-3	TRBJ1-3	CAISAVGGNTIYF	TGTGCCATCAGTGCCGTGGGTGGAAACACCATATATTTT
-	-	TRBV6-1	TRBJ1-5	CASHGDLSNQPQHF	TGTGCCAGTCACGGGGATTTGAGCAATCAGCCCCAGCATTTT
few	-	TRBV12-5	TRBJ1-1	CASGLGGDGTEAFF	TGTGCTAGTGGTTTGGGAGGGGACGGTACTGAAGCTTTCTTT
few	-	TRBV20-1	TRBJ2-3	CSARFIATDTQYF	TGCAGTGCTAGATTCATCGCCACAGATACGCAGTATTTT
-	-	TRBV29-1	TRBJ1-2	CSVEEAGGEGRGSDYGYTF	TGCAGCGTTGAAGAGGCGGGAGGGGAAGGAAGGGGATCGGACTATGGCTACACCTTC
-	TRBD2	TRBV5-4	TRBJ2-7	CASSSGLAGSLYEQYF	TGTGCCAGCAGCTCTGGACTAGCGGGGTCATTATACGAGCAGTACTTC
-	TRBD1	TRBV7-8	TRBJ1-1	CASSLEGTGMNTEAFF	TGTGCCAGCAGCTTAGAAGGGACAGGGATGAACACTGAAGCTTTCTTT
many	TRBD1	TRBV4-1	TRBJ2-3	CASSQEARDSRYTDTQYF	TGCGCCAGCAGCCAAGAGGCTCGGGACAGTAGGTACACAGATACGCAGTATTTT
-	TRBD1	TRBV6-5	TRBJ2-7	CASSYSSDRGTYEQYF	TGTGCCAGCAGTTACTCCTCCGACAGGGGAACCTACGAGCAGTACTTC
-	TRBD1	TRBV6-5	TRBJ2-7	CASSRDRASYEQYF	TGTGCCAGCAGTCGTGACAGGGCCTCCTACGAGCAGTACTTC
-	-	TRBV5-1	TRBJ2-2	CASSTQAGTTGELFF	TGCGCCAGCAGCACCCAGGCGGGAACCACCGGGGAGCTGTTTTTT
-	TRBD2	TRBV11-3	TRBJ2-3	CASRWGGAGTDTQYF	TGTGCCAGCAGGTGGGGGGGAGCCGGCACAGATACGCAGTATTTT
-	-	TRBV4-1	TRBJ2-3	CASSQVSQGDTQYF	TGCGCCAGCAGCCAAGTTAGCCAGGGGGATACGCAGTATTTT
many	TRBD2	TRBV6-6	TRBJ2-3	CASSDNAGGPTDTQYF	TGTGCCAGCAGTGACAATGCGGGGGGGCCGACAGATACGCAGTATTTT
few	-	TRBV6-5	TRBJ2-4	CASSYKGTGAKNIQYF	TGTGCCAGCAGTTACAAAGGGACCGGGGCCAAAAACATTCAGTACTTC
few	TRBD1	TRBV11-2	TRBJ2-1	CASSPLYVSGTVQFF	TGTGCCAGCAGCCCTTTATACGTCTCAGGGACAGTGCAGTTCTTC
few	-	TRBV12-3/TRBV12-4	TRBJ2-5	CASSFLGDRRYF	TGTGCCAGCAGTTTTTTGGGGGACCGTCGGTACTTC
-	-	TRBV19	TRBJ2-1	CASSIAGVSDEQFF	TGTGCCAGTAGTATAGCGGGAGTATCAGATGAGCAGTTCTTC
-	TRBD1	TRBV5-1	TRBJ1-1	CASDAQGANTEAFF	TGCGCCAGCGACGCACAGGGGGCTAACACTGAAGCTTTCTTT
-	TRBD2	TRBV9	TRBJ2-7	CASSAFQTSGFPSYEQYF	TGTGCCAGCAGCGCCTTTCAAACTAGCGGGTTCCCCTCCTACGAGCAGTACTTC
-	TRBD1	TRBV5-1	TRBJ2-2	CASLIGQGTTGELFF	TGCGCCAGCTTAATCGGACAGGGAACCACCGGGGAGCTGTTTTTT
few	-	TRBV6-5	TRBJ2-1	CASSYSTDPHEQFF	TGTGCCAGCAGTTACTCGACGGATCCGCATGAGCAGTTCTTC
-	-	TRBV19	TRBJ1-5	CATKVGVSNQPQHF	TGTGCCACCAAAGTCGGGGTTAGCAATCAGCCCCAGCATTTT
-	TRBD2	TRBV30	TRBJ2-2	CAWSVGGRGAGELFF	TGTGCCTGGAGTGTGGGCGGGAGAGGGGCCGGGGAGCTGTTTTTT
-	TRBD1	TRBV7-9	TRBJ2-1	CASSETGGSYNEQFF	TGTGCCAGCAGCGAGACAGGGGGTTCCTACAATGAGCAGTTCTTC
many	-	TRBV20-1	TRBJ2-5	CSAPRGKETQYF	TGCAGTGCGCCACGGGGGAAAGAGACCCAGTACTTC
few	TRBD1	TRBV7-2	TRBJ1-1	CASSSGGQGNTEAFF	TGTGCCAGCAGTTCGGGGGGACAGGGTAACACTGAAGCTTTCTTT
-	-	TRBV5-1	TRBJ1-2	CASSLGSGNGYTF	TGCGCCAGCAGCTTGGGGTCGGGAAATGGCTACACCTTC
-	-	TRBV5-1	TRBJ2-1	CASGESSGQYNEQFF	TGCGCCAGCGGGGAAAGTTCTGGACAGTACAATGAGCAGTTCTTC
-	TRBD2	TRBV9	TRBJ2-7	CASSVDPGGAYEQYF	TGTGCCAGCAGCGTAGATCCGGGGGGGGCCTACGAGCAGTACTTC
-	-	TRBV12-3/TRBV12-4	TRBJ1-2	CASSLGGSRSHGYTF	TGTGCCAGCAGTTTAGGAGGGAGCCGGAGCCATGGCTACACCTTC
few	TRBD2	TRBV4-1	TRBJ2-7	CASSQRTSYEQYF	TGCGCCAGCAGCCAAAGGACTAGCTACGAGCAGTACTTC
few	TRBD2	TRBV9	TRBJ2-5	CASSVSTSGETQYF	TGTGCCAGCAGCGTTTCGACTAGCGGAGAGACCCAGTACTTC
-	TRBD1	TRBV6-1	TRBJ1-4	CASSLQGAAIEKLFF	TGTGCCAGCAGCTTACAGGGGGCAGCCATCGAAAAACTGTTTTTT
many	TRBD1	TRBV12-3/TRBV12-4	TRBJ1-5	CASSPTGEGNQPQHF	TGTGCCAGCAGTCCGACAGGGGAAGGCAATCAGCCCCAGCATTTT
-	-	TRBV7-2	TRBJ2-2	CASSLGAGGETGELFF	TGTGCCAGCAGCTTAGGGGCCGGTGGGGAGACCGGGGAGCTGTTTTTT